The clone carrying this TCR beta chain was seen many times. No antigen is known for it. These data are taken from a study of T cells in Graves' hyperthyroidism and ophthalmopathy. Study-level findings and limits: From stable hyperthyroidism, ophthalmopathy was separated by a 13 V-J model. Most thyroid clonotypes expanded above 0.001 appeared in blood too.

Amplification yielded TCR beta CDR3 regions, with RNA transcripts as the source. HTBI primers drove first-round RT-PCR of the TCR CDR3. One entry per CDR3 protein results from TCRdb running MiXCR on the multiplex PCR reads. The table lists about 360,000 distinct CDR3 sequences, roughly 25% of them singletons. The CDR3 contains 13 residues. Per the germline V gene, CDR1 is SEHNR and CDR2 is FQNEAQ (reference sequence). Trimming took off 5 bases at V and 1 base at J, with 9 bases between the two ends. Diagnostic assessment was based on clinical symptoms, serum thyroxine and TRAb, thyroid ultrasound and orbital computed tomography.

The chain links TRBV7-9 to TRBJ2-7; D call uncertain. The sequencing sample was made of blood. This clonotype was sampled from a man in his fifties with Graves' hyperthyroidism. DNA for the CDR3: TGTGCCAGCAGCGAGGTGGTTTCCTACGAGCAGTACTTC. This codes for CASSEVVSYEQYF.